Listed here is a single T cell receptor beta chain. What it binds is unknown. The conserved phenylalanine or tryptophan is not found at the CDR3 terminus, so this likely reflects a read error. In germline, CDR1 is PRHDT, CDR2 FYEKMQ (reference sequence). Trimming removed 5 bases from V and 2 bases from J, with 6 bases in between. This CDR3 has 13 residues. The sample is drawn from a study of tumor-infiltrating lymphocytes in primary liver carcinoma. At the level of the study: The patients, men and women alike, were aged 30 to 69 years.

Study observations and caveats: Lesser overlap characterized tumor-adjacent and tumor-blood pairs relative to tumor region pairs. Tumors had a top-250-clone fraction that was significantly higher than blood (p = 0.039).

Unsorted whole blood supplied the blood RNA, and germline DNA was isolated too. Reverse transcription of approximately 500 ng total RNA with a constant-region primer produced TCR beta cDNA. ARM-PCR, slightly modified, supplied the TCR beta libraries through three nested multiplex PCR rounds. It was with TRBV1-TRBV30 forward primers and a C-beta reverse primer that the first two PCR rounds were run, at approximately 9 cycles each. TCRdb reprocessed the multiplex PCR reads via MiXCR and lists one record per CDR3 protein. The table lists approximately 330,000 distinct CDR3 sequences, less than 70% of them singletons.

Sequencing was done on a sample of peripheral blood. The chain couples TRBV13 to TRBJ1-4; D is undetermined. The sequence was collected from a man aged 40-49 years with primary liver carcinoma and hepatitis B virus infection. CDR3 residues: CASSRATNEKLFY. CDR3 nucleotide sequence: TGTGCCAGCAGCCGCGCCACTAATGAAAAACTGTTTTAT.